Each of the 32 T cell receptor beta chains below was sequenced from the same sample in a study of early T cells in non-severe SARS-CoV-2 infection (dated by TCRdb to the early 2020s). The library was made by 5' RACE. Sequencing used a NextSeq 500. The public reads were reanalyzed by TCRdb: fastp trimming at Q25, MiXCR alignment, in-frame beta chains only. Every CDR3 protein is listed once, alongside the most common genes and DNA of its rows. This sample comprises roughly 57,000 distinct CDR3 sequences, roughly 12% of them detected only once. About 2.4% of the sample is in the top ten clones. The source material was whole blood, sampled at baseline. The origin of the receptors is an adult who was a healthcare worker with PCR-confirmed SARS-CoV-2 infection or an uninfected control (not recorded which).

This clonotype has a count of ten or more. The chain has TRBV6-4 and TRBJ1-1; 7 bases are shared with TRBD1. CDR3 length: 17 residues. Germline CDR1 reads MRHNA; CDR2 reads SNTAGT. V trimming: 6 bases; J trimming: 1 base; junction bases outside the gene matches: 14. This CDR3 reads CASRDRTGWVENTEAFF. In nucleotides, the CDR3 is TGTGCCAGCAGAGATAGGACAGGTTGGGTAGAGAACACTGAAGCTTTCTTT.

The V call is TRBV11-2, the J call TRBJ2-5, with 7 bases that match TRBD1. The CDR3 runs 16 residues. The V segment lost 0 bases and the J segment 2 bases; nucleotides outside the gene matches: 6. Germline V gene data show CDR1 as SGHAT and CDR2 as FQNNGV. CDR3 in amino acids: CASSLDLTGFQETQYF. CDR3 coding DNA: TGTGCCAGCAGCTTAGACCTGACAGGGTTTCAAGAGACCCAGTACTTC. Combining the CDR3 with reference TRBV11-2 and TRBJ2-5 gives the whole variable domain EAGVAQSPRYKIIEKRQSVAFWCNPISGHATLYWYQQILGQGPKLLIQFQNNGVVDDSQLPKDRFSAERLKGVDSTLKIQPAKLEDSAVYLCASSLDLTGFQETQYFGPGTRLLVL.

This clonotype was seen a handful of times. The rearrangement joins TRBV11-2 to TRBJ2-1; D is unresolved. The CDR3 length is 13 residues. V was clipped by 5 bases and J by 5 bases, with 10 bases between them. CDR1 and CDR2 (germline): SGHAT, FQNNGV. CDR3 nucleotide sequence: TGTGCCAGCAGCCCCCGCGCCCACAATGAGCAGTTCTTC. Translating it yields CASSPRAHNEQFF. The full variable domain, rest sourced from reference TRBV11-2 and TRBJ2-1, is EAGVAQSPRYKIIEKRQSVAFWCNPISGHATLYWYQQILGQGPKLLIQFQNNGVVDDSQLPKDRFSAERLKGVDSTLKIQPAKLEDSAVYLCASSPRAHNEQFFGPGTRLTVL.

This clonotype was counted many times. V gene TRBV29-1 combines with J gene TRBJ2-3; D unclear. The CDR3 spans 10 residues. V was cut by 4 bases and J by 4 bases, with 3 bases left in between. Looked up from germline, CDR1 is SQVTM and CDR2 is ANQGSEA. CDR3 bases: TGCAGCGTTGCTTCAGATACGCAGTATTTT. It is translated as CSVASDTQYF.

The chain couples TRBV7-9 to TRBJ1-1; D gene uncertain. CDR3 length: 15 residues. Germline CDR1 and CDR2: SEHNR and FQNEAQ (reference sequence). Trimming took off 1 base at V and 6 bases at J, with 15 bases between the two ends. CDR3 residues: CASSLVSGQRAEAFF. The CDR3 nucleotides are TGTGCCAGCAGCTTAGTCTCGGGCCAGAGAGCTGAAGCTTTCTTT.

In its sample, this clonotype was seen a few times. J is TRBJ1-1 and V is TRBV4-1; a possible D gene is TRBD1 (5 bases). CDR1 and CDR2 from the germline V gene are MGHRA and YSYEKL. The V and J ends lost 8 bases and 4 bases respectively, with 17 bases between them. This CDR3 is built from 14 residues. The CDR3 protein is CASLGPLRGTEAFF. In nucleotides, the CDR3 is TGCGCCAGCCTCGGGCCCCTAAGGGGCACTGAAGCTTTCTTT.

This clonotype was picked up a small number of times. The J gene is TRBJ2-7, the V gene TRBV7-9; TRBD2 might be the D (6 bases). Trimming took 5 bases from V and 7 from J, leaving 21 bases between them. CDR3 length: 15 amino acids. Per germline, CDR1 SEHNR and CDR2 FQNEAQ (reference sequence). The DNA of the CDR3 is TGTGCCAGCAGCCCTCGGGACTCTCCCTCTCGTGAGCAGTACTTC. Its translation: CASSPRDSPSREQYF.

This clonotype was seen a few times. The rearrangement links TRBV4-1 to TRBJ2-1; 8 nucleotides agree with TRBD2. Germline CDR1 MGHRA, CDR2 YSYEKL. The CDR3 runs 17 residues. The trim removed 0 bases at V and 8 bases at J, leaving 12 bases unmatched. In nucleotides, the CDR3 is TGCGCCAGCAGCCAAGATCTTGGAGGACTAGCTGGCGATGAGCAGTTCTTC. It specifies CASSQDLGGLAGDEQFF.

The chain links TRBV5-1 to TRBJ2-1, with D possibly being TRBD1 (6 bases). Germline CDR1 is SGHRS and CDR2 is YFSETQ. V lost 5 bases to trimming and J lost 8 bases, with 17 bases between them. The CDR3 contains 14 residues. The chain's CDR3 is CASRPGDSDDEQFF. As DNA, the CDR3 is TGCGCCAGCAGGCCAGGGGATTCTGACGATGAGCAGTTCTTC.

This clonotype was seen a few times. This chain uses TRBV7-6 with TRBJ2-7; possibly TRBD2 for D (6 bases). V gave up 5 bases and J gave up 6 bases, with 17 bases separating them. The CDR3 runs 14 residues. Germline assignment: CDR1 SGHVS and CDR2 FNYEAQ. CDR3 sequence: CASSPGPGDGEQYF. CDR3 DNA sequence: TGTGCCAGCAGCCCCGGCCCGGGGGATGGCGAGCAGTACTTC.

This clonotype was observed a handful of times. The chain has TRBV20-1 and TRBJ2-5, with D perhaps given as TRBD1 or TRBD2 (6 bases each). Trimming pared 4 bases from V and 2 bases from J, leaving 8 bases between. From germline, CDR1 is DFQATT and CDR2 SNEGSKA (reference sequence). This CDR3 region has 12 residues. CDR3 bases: TGCAGTGCTAAGGGGGGTCAAGAGACCCAGTACTTC. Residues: CSAKGGQETQYF.

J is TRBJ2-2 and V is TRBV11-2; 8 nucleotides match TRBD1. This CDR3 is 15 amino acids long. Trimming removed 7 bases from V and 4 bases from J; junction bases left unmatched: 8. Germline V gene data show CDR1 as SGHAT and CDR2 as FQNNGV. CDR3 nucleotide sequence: TGTGCCAGCACCCCTCAGGGGGCAGTCACCGGGGAGCTGTTTTTT. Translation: CASTPQGAVTGELFF.

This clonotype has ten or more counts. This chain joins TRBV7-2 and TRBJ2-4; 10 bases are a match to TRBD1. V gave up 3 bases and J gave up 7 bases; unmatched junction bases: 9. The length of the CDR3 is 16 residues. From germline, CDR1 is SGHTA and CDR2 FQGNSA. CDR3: CASSFSPGQGMNIQYF. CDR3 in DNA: TGTGCCAGCAGCTTTAGCCCGGGACAGGGGATGAACATTCAGTACTTC.

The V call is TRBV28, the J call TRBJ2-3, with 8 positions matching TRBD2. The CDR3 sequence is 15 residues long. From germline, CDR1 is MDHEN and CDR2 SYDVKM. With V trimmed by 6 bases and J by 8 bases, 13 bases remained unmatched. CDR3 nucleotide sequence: TGTGCCAGCAGCCATACTAGCGGCCGGGAGGGTACGCAGTATTTT. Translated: CASSHTSGREGTQYF.

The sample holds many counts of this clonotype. CDR3 sequence: CASSVEGRSYGYTF. The CDR3, as DNA: TGTGCCAGCAGCGTAGAGGGCAGGTCCTATGGCTACACCTTC. V usage is TRBV9 and J usage is TRBJ1-2; D is undetermined. Germline CDR1 is SGDLS and CDR2 is YYNGEE. This CDR3 is 14 amino acids long. Trimming took 0 bases from V and 4 from J, leaving 10 bases between them.

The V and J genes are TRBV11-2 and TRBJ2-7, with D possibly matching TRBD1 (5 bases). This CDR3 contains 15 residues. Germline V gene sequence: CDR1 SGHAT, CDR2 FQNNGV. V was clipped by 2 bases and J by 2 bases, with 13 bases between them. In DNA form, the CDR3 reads TGTGCCAGCAGCTTACCAGCAGGGTTGACCTACGAGCAGTACTTC. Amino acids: CASSLPAGLTYEQYF. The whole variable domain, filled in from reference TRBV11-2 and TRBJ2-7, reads EAGVAQSPRYKIIEKRQSVAFWCNPISGHATLYWYQQILGQGPKLLIQFQNNGVVDDSQLPKDRFSAERLKGVDSTLKIQPAKLEDSAVYLCASSLPAGLTYEQYFGPGTRLTVT.

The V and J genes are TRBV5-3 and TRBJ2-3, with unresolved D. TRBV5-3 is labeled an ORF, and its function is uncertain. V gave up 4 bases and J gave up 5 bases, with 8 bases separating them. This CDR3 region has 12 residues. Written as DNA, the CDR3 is TGTGCCAGAAGCGTCCACAGAGATACGCAGTATTTT. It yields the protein CARSVHRDTQYF.

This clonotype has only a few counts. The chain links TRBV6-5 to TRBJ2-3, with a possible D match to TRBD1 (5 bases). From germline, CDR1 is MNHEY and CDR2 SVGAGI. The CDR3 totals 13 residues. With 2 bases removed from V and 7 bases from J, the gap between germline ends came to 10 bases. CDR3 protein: CASSYPPGYTQYF. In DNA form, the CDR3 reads TGTGCCAGCAGTTACCCCCCAGGGTATACGCAGTATTTT.

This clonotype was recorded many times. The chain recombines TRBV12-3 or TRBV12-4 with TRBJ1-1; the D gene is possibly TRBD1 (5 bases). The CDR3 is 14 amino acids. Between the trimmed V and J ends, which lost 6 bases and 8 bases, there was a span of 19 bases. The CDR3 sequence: CASSSTQGGVEAFF. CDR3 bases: TGTGCCAGCAGCAGTACCCAGGGAGGGGTCGAAGCTTTCTTT.

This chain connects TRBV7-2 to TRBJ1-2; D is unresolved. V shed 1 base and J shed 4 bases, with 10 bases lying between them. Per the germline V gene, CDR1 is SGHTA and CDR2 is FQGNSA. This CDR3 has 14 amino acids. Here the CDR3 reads CASSLEGWGYGYTF. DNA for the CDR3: TGTGCCAGCAGCTTAGAGGGCTGGGGCTATGGCTACACCTTC.

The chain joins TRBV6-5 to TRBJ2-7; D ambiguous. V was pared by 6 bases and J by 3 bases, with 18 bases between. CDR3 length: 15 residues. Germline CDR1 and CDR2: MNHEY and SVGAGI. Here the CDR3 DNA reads TGTGCCAGCAGACCCTACGGTACGGCGCTCTACGAGCAGTACTTC. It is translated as CASRPYGTALYEQYF.

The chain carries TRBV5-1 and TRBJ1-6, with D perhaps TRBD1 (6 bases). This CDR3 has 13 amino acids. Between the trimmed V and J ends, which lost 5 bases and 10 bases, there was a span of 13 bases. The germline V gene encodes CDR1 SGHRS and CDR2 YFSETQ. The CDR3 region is CASRTNRESPLHF. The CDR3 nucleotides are TGCGCCAGCAGGACGAACAGGGAATCACCCCTCCACTTT.

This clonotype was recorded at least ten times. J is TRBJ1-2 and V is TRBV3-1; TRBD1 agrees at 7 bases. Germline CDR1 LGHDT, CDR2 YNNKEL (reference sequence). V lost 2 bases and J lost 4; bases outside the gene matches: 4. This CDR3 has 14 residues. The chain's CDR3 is CASSQRQGAYGYTF. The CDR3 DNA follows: TGTGCCAGCAGCCAAAGACAGGGAGCCTATGGCTACACCTTC.

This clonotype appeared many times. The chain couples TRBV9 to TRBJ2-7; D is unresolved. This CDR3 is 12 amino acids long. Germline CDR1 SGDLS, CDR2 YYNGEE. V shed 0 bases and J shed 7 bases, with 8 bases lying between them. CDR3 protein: CASSVATGEQYF. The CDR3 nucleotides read TGTGCCAGCAGCGTAGCTACCGGGGAGCAGTACTTC.

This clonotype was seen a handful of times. Written as DNA, the CDR3 is TGTGCCAGCAGCTCTTCGACTAGCGGGAAAGAGACCCAGTACTTC. Translated, it gives CASSSSTSGKETQYF. The V and J genes are TRBV11-1 and TRBJ2-5; 11 bases line up with TRBD2. Germline V lookup: CDR1 SGHAT, CDR2 FQDESV (reference sequence). The CDR3 has 15 residues. The J segment lost 3 bases and the V segment lost 4 bases, leaving 4 bases of the junction unmatched.

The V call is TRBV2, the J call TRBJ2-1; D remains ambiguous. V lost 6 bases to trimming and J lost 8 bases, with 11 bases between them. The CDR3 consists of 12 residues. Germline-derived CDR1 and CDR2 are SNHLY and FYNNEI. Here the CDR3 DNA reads TGTGCCAGCAGCCCCCAGGCCTATGAGCAGTTCTTC. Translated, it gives CASSPQAYEQFF.

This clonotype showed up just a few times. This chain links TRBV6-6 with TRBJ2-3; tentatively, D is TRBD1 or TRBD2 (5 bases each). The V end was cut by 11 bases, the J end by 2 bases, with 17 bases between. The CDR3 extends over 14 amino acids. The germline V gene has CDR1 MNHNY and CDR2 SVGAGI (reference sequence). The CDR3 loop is CALSRGGYTDTQYF. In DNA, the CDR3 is TGTGCCCTCAGTCGGGGCGGGTACACAGATACGCAGTATTTT.

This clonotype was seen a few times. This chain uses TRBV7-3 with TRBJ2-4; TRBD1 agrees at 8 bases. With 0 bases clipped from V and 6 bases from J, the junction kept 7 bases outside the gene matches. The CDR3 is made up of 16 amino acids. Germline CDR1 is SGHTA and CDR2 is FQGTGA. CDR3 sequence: CASSLTRQGLGNIQYF. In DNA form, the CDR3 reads TGTGCCAGCAGCTTAACCCGACAGGGGTTGGGAAACATTCAGTACTTC.

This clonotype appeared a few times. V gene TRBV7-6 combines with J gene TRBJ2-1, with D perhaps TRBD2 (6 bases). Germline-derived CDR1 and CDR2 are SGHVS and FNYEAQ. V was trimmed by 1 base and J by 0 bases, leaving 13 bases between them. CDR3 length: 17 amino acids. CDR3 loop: CASSLEGGTNSYNEQFF. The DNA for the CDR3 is TGTGCCAGCAGCTTAGAAGGCGGGACCAACTCCTACAATGAGCAGTTCTTC.

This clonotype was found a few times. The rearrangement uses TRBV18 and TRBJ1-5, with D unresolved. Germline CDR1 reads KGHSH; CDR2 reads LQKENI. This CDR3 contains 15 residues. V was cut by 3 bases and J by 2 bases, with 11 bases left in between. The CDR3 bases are TGTGCCAGCTCACCGGCGGACGGCGGCAATCAGCCCCAGCATTTT. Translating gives CASSPADGGNQPQHF.

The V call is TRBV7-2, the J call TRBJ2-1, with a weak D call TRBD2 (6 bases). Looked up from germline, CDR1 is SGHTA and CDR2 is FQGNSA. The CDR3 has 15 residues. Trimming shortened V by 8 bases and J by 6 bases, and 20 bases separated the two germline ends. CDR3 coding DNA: TGTGCCAGCCTGAATCGACTAGTGAGGGGCAATGAGCAGTTCTTC. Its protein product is CASLNRLVRGNEQFF.

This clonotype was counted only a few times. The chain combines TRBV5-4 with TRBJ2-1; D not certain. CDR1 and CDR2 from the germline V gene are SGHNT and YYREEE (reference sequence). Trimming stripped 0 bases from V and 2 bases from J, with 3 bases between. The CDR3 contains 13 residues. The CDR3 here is CASSLEPYNEQFF. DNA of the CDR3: TGTGCCAGCAGCTTGGAGCCCTACAATGAGCAGTTCTTC.